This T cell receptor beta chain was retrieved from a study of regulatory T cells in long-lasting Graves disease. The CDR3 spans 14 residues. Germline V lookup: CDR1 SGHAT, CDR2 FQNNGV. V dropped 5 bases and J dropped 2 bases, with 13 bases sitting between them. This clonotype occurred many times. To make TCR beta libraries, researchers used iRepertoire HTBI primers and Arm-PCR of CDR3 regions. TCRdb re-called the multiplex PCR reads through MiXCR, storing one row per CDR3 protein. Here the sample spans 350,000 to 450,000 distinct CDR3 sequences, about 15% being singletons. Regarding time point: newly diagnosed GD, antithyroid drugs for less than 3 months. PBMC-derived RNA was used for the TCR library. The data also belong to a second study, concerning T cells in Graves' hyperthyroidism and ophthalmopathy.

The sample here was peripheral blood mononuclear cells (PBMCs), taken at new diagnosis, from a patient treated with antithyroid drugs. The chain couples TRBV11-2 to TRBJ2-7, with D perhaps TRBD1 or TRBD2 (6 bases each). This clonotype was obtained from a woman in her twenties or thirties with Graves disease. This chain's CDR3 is CASSRGQDAYEQYF. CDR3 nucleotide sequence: TGTGCCAGCAGCCGGGGGCAGGACGCCTACGAGCAGTACTTC.